Following are 22 T cell receptor beta chains from one sample sequenced in a study of OX40 agonist ivuxolimab in advanced cancers. Measured with immunoSEQ multiplex PCR; TCRdb has only the in-frame clones, and not every one. The sample holds about 58,000 clones, roughly 80% seen once. The sample here was CD4+ or CD8+ T cells sorted from blood, taken in a trial of the OX40 agonist ivuxolimab. The receptor set was obtained from an adult with an advanced solid tumor such as melanoma, head and neck, liver or kidney cancer.

The rearrangement joins TRBV2 to TRBJ2-4; 7 nucleotides line up with TRBD2. V gave up 3 bases and J gave up 6 bases; unmatched junction bases: 8. The CDR3 runs to 15 residues. The germline CDR1 and CDR2 sequences are SNHLY and FYNNEI. CDR3 nucleotide sequence: TGTGCCAGCAGTGAGCGGCCCGGGACTACAAACATTCAGTACTTC. It specifies CASSERPGTTNIQYF.

The chain has TRBV5-4 and TRBJ2-5, with TRBD1 as a possible D gene (5 bases). The CDR3 length is 13 residues. V was pared by 3 bases and J by 0 bases, with 6 bases between. Per the germline V gene, CDR1 is SGHNT and CDR2 is YYREEE (reference sequence). In DNA, the CDR3 is TGTGCCAGCAGCTGGGGCTACCAAGAGACCCAGTACTTC. Translated, it gives CASSWGYQETQYF.

The chain has TRBV11-3 and TRBJ2-3, with 12 bases fitting TRBD2. This CDR3 has 16 amino acids. With 3 bases clipped from V and 2 bases from J, the junction kept 3 bases outside the gene matches. Germline V CDR1 and CDR2: SGHNT, YENEEA. The CDR3 DNA reads TGTGCCAGCAGCTTTGGACTAGCGGGGCACACAGATACGCAGTATTTT. Protein: CASSFGLAGHTDTQYF.

This chain joins TRBV30 and TRBJ1-1; 11 bases align to TRBD1. Losses at the gene ends were 1 base for V and 1 base for J; bases not matched to a gene: 8. Per germline, CDR1 GTSNPN and CDR2 SVGIG (reference sequence). The CDR3 extends over 17 amino acids. The CDR3 nucleotides are TGTGCCTGGAGTGGGCGGACAGGGGGCGTTTGGAACACTGAAGCTTTCTTT. It specifies CAWSGRTGGVWNTEAFF.

The chain recombines TRBV5-1 with TRBJ2-5; maybe TRBD2 (5 bases). Germline V gives CDR1 SGHRS, CDR2 YFSETQ. The CDR3 runs to 13 residues. Trimming pared 2 bases from V and 3 bases from J, leaving 8 bases between. CDR3 nucleotides: TGCGCCAGCAGCTTCACCGGGGAAGAGACCCAGTACTTC. The encoded protein is CASSFTGEETQYF.

V gene TRBV7-9 combines with J gene TRBJ2-5, with 11 positions matching TRBD2. Trimming took 5 bases from V and 0 from J; bases not matched to a gene: 5. This CDR3 has 16 residues. Germline V CDR1 and CDR2: SEHNR, FQNEAQ (reference sequence). This chain's CDR3 is CASSRTSGRNQETQYF. In nucleotides, the CDR3 is TGTGCCAGCAGCCGTACTAGCGGGAGAAACCAAGAGACCCAGTACTTC.

The V and J genes are TRBV5-1 and TRBJ1-1; D gene ambiguous. Deletions cut 0 bases from V and 1 base from J, with 4 bases between. Germline-derived CDR1 and CDR2 are SGHRS and YFSETQ. The CDR3 spans 13 residues. The CDR3 nucleotides read TGCGCCAGCAGCTTGGATAGGAACACTGAAGCTTTCTTT. Its translation: CASSLDRNTEAFF.

V usage is TRBV23-1 and J usage is TRBJ1-5, with TRBD1 matching 8 bases. TRBV23-1 is sorted into the ORF group, with uncertain function. Trimming took 3 bases from V and 7 from J; bases not matched to a gene: 8. The CDR3 is made up of 15 amino acids. CDR3 sequence: CASSQPGQGRQPQHF. Here the CDR3 DNA reads TGCGCCAGCAGTCAGCCCGGACAGGGCCGGCAGCCCCAGCATTTT.

This rearrangement joins TRBV15 to TRBJ1-3, with TRBD1 identical over 7 bases. Per germline, CDR1 LNHNV and CDR2 YYDKDF (reference sequence). This CDR3 is 15 amino acids long. V trimming: 4 bases; J trimming: 1 base; junction bases outside the gene matches: 4. CDR3 DNA: TGTGCCACCAGCATTCGCAGGGGGTCTGGAAACACCATATATTTT. It codes for CATSIRRGSGNTIYF. Together with reference TRBV15 and TRBJ1-3, the CDR3 gives the full variable domain: DAMVIQNPRYQVTQFGKPVTLSCSQTLNHNVMYWYQQKSSQAPKLLFHYYDKDFNNEADTPDNFQSRRPNTSFCFLDIRSPGLGDTAMYLCATSIRRGSGNTIYFGEGSWLTVV.

V and J are TRBV4-1 and TRBJ1-2; TRBD1 matches at 7 bases. CDR3 length: 15 amino acids. CDR1 is MGHRA, CDR2 YSYEKL, per germline. With 0 bases clipped from V and 4 bases from J, the junction kept 5 bases outside the gene matches. CDR3 protein: CASSQDDRDSYGYTF. The CDR3 DNA sequence: TGCGCCAGCAGCCAAGATGACCGGGACAGCTATGGCTACACCTTC.

This clone appeared once. The V gene is TRBV7-2, the J gene TRBJ2-1; tentatively, D is TRBD2 (5 bases). Germline V gene data show CDR1 as SGHTA and CDR2 as FQGNSA. The CDR3 has 16 residues. V was trimmed by 5 bases and J by 3 bases, leaving 17 bases between them. CDR3: CASSTEGSGHYNEQFF. CDR3 DNA: TGTGCCAGCAGCACAGAGGGTTCGGGCCACTACAATGAGCAGTTCTTC.

The chain joins TRBV19 to TRBJ2-3; D may be TRBD1 or TRBD2 (6 bases each). Trimming removed 6 bases from V and 4 bases from J, with 14 bases in between. CDR1 is LNHDA, CDR2 SQIVND, per germline (reference sequence). The CDR3 is made up of 14 amino acids. This chain's CDR3 is CASREGQAPDTQYF. The CDR3 coding sequence is TGTGCCAGTAGGGAGGGACAAGCCCCAGATACGCAGTATTTT. The complete variable domain, with remaining parts taken from reference TRBV19 and TRBJ2-3, reads DGGITQSPKYLFRKEGQNVTLSCEQNLNHDAMYWYRQDPGQGLRLIYYSQIVNDFQKGDIAEGYSVSREKKESFPLTVTSAQKNPTAFYLCASREGQAPDTQYFGPGTRLTVL.

This clone has only a few counts. The gene calls are TRBV9 and TRBJ1-1; TRBD1 matches 7 bases. Germline V lookup: CDR1 SGDLS, CDR2 YYNGEE. This CDR3 is built from 14 residues. J lost 1 base, V lost 4 bases, and 4 bases had no gene match. The CDR3 reads CASSFTGANTEAFF. CDR3 nucleotide sequence: TGTGCCAGCAGCTTCACAGGGGCGAACACTGAAGCTTTCTTT.

V gene TRBV6-5 combines with J gene TRBJ2-3; D not certain. V lost 6 bases to trimming and J lost 2 bases, with 15 bases between them. The CDR3 covers 15 residues. CDR1 and CDR2 from the germline V gene are MNHEY and SVGAGI. The CDR3 region is CASSELTGYTDTQYF. CDR3 nucleotides: TGTGCCAGCAGCGAGTTGACTGGCTACACAGATACGCAGTATTTT.

V usage is TRBV20-1 and J usage is TRBJ1-2; the D is unclear. Germline V gene sequence: CDR1 DFQATT, CDR2 SNEGSKA (reference sequence). This CDR3 spans 11 amino acids. Trimming removed 6 bases at V and 1 base at J, with 6 bases between. CDR3 DNA sequence: TGCAGTGCCTACGTTAACTATGGCTACACCTTC. This gives the protein CSAYVNYGYTF.

The chain recombines TRBV18 with TRBJ1-1; 9 nucleotides agree with TRBD1. CDR3 length: 17 residues. Trimming cost V 1 base and J 1 base; bases outside gene matches: 7. The germline gives CDR1 KGHSH, CDR2 LQKENI. Written as DNA, the CDR3 is TGTGCCAGCTCACCACTGGGACAGGGTTTCCCGAACACTGAAGCTTTCTTT. This translates into CASSPLGQGFPNTEAFF.

The chain has TRBV7-2 and TRBJ2-1; TRBD2 matches 15 bases. Trimming cost V 4 bases and J 15 bases; bases outside gene matches: 19. From germline, CDR1 is SGHTA and CDR2 FQGNSA. This CDR3 contains 18 residues. This CDR3 reads CASSSTGTGTSGRQWGFF. The CDR3 DNA reads TGTGCCAGCAGCTCAACCGGTACGGGGACTAGCGGGAGGCAGTGGGGGTTCTTC.

V gene TRBV9 combines with J gene TRBJ1-4; no definite D call. V lost 4 bases and J lost 2, with 15 bases in between. CDR3 length equals 16 residues. The V gene's germline CDR1 is SGDLS and CDR2 YYNGEE. For the CDR3, the DNA is TGTGCCAGCAGCCCAGCTGGACGGTCGACTAATGAAAAACTGTTTTTT. Amino acids: CASSPAGRSTNEKLFF.

This clone was seen just once. J is TRBJ2-7 and V is TRBV28; 8 nucleotides match TRBD2. Trimming at V came to 3 bases and at J to 4 bases, leaving 11 bases not matched to a gene. The CDR3 spans 16 residues. Germline lookup yields CDR1 MDHEN and CDR2 SYDVKM. The CDR3 protein is CASSFPGGTRFYEQYV. CDR3 nucleotides: TGTGCCAGCAGTTTCCCCGGCGGGACTAGATTTTACGAGCAGTACGTC.

The count of this clone is one. This chain connects TRBV5-4 to TRBJ1-4; D ambiguous. V dropped 3 bases and J dropped 0 bases, with 6 bases sitting between them. The CDR3 is 14 residues long. Germline V CDR1 and CDR2: SGHNT, YYREEE (reference sequence). The CDR3 loop reads CASSSGATNEKLFF. The CDR3 DNA is TGTGCCAGCAGCTCCGGTGCAACTAATGAAAAACTGTTTTTT.

The V and J genes are TRBV9 and TRBJ1-2; D call uncertain. Between the trimmed V and J ends, which lost 4 bases and 0 bases, there was a span of 10 bases. The CDR3 spans 14 residues. Germline CDR1 reads SGDLS; CDR2 reads YYNGEE. The CDR3 here is CASSPFRANYGYTF. DNA for the CDR3: TGTGCCAGCAGCCCCTTTAGAGCTAACTATGGCTACACCTTC.

The chain recombines TRBV5-6 with TRBJ2-1; D remains unclear. This CDR3 region has 13 residues. V was shortened by 2 bases and J by 9 bases, with 12 bases between the two germline ends. Germline V gives CDR1 SGHDT, CDR2 YYEEEE. The CDR3 sequence: CASSFGLEVEQFF. CDR3 in DNA: TGTGCCAGCAGCTTTGGGCTTGAAGTTGAGCAGTTCTTC.